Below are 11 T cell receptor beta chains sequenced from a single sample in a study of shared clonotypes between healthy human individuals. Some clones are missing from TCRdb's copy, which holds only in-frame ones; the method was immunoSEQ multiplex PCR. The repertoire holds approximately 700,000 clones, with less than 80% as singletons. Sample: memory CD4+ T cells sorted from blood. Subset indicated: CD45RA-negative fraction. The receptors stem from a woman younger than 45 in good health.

CDR3 in amino acids: CASSPTGGSSGYTF. DNA for the CDR3: TGTGCCAGCAGCCCGACAGGGGGTTCGAGTGGCTACACCTTC. The chain joins TRBV7-9 to TRBJ1-2; 9 nucleotides line up with TRBD1. There are 14 residues in the CDR3. Germline assignment: CDR1 SEHNR and CDR2 FQNEAQ (reference sequence). Trimming removed 5 bases from V and 7 bases from J; junction bases left unmatched: 8.

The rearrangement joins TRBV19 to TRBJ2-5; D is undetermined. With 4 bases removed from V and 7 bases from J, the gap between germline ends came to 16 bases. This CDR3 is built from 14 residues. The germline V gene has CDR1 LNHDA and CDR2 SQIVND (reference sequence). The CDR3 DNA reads TGTGCCAGTAGTACCCCCTTTCCGACCGGGACCCAGTACTTC. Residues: CASSTPFPTGTQYF.

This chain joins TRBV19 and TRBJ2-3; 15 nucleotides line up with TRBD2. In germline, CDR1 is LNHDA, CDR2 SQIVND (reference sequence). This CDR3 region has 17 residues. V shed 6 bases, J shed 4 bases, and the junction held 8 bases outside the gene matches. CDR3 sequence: CASRSPGTSGRSDTQYF. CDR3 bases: TGTGCCAGTAGATCCCCCGGGACTAGCGGGAGGTCAGATACGCAGTATTTT.

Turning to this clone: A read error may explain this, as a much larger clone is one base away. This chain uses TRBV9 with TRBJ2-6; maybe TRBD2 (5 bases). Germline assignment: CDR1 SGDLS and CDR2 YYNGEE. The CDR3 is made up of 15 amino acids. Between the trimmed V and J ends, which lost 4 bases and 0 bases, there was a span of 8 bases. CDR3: CASSLEGSGANVLTF. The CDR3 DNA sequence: TGTGCCAGCAGCTTAGAGGGCTCTGGGGCCAACGTCCTGACTTTC.

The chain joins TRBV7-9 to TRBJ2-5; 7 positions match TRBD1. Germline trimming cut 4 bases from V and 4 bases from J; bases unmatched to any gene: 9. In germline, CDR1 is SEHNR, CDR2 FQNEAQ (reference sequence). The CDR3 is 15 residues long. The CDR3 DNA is TGTGCCAGCAGCTATCGGACAGGAATAGGAGAGACCCAGTACTTC. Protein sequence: CASSYRTGIGETQYF.

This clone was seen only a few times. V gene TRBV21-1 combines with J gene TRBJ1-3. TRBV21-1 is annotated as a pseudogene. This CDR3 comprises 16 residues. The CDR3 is CASSGMKIKSGNTIYF. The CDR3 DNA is TGTGCCAGCAGCGGAATGAAGATAAAATCTGGAAACACCATATATTTT.

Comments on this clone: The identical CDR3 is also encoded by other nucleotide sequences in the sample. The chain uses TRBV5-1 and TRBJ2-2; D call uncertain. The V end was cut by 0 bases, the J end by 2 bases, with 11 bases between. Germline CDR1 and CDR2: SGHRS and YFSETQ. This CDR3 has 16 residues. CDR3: CASSLDGRPNTGELFF. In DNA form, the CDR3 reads TGCGCCAGCAGCTTGGATGGTAGACCCAACACCGGGGAGCTGTTTTTT.

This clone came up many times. CDR3 loop: CASSLLGYGYTF. The DNA for the CDR3 is TGTGCCAGCAGTTTATTAGGTTATGGCTACACCTTC. This rearrangement joins TRBV28 to TRBJ1-2; D remains unclear. From germline, CDR1 is MDHEN and CDR2 SYDVKM. The CDR3 loop spans 12 amino acids. V was shortened by 1 base and J by 5 bases, with 5 bases between the two germline ends.

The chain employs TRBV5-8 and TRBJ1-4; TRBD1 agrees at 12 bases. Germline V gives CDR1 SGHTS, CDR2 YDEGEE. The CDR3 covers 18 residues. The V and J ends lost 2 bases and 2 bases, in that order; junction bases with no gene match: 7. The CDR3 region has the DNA TGTGCCAGCAGCTTAGGGACAGGGGGCGAAGCGACTAATGAAAAACTGTTTTTT. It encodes CASSLGTGGEATNEKLFF. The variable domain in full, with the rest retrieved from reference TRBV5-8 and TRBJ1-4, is EAGVTQSPTHLIKTRGQQATLRCSPISGHTSVYWYQQALGLGLQFLLWYDEGEERNRGNFPPRFSGRQFPNYSSELNVNALELEDSALYLCASSLGTGGEATNEKLFFGSGTQLSVL.

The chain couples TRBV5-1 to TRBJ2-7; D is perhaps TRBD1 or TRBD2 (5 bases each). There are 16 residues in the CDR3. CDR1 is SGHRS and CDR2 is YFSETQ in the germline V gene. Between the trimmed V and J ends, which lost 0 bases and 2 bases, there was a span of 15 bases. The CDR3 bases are TGCGCCAGCAGCTTGGGGGCCCAGAGGGGTACCTACGAGCAGTACTTC. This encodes CASSLGAQRGTYEQYF.

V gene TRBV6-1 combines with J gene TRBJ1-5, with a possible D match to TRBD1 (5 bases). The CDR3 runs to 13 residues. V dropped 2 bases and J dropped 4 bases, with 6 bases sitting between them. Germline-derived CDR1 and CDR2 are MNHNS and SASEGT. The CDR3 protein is CASSEYRNQPQHF. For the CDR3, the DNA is TGTGCCAGCAGTGAATACAGGAATCAGCCCCAGCATTTT.